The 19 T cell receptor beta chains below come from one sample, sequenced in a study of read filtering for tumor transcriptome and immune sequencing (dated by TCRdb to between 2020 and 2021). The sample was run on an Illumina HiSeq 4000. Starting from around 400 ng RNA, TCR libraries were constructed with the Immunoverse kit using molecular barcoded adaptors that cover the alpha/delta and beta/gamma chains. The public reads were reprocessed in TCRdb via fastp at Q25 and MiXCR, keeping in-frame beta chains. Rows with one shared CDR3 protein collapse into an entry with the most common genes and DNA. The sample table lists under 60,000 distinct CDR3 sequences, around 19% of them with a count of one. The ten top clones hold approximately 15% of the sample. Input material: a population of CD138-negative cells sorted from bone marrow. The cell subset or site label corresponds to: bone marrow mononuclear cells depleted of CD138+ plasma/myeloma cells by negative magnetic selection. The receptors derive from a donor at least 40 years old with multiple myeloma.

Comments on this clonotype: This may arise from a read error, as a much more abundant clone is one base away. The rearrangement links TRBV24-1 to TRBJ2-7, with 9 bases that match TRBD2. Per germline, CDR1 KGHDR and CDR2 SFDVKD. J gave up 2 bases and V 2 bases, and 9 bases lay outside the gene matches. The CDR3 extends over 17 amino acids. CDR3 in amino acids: CATSDSRASGITYEQYF. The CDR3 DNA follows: TGTGCCACCAGTGATTCGAGGGCTAGCGGGATTACCTACGAGCAGTACTTC.

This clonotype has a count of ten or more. In nucleotides, the CDR3 is TGTGCCAGCAGTTACGTGGGACAGGGGGCTGAGAGCTCCTACAATGAGCAGTTCTTC. It codes for CASSYVGQGAESSYNEQFF. The V and J genes are TRBV6-2 or TRBV6-3 and TRBJ2-1; 12 nucleotides line up with TRBD1. The CDR3 extends over 19 amino acids. Germline CDR1 reads MNHEY; CDR2 reads SVGEGT. V trimming: 2 bases; J trimming: 0 bases; junction bases outside the gene matches: 8.

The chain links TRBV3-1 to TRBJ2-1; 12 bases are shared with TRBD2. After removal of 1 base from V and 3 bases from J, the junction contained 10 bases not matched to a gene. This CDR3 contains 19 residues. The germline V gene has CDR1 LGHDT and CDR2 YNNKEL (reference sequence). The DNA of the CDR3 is TGTGCCAGCAGCCAAGTTCCTCCCCGGACTAGCGGGAACTACAATGAGCAGTTCTTC. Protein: CASSQVPPRTSGNYNEQFF.

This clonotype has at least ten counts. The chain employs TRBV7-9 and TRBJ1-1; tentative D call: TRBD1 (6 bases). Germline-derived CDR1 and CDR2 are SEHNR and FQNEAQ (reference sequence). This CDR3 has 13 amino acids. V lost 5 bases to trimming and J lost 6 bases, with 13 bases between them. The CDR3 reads CASSTKGGAEAFF. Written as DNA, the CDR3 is TGTGCCAGCAGCACAAAGGGGGGTGCTGAAGCTTTCTTT. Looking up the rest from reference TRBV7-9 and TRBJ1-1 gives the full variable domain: DTGVSQNPRHKITKRGQNVTFRCDPISEHNRLYWYRQTLGQGPEFLTYFQNEAQLEKSRLLSDRFSAERPKGSFSTLEIQRTEQGDSAMYLCASSTKGGAEAFFGQGTRLTVV.

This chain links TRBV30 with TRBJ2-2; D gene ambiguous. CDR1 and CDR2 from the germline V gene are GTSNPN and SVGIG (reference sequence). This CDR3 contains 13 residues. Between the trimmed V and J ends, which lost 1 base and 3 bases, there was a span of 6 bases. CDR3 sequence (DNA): TGTGCCTGGAGTGGGGCGGACACCGGGGAGCTGTTTTTT. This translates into CAWSGADTGELFF.

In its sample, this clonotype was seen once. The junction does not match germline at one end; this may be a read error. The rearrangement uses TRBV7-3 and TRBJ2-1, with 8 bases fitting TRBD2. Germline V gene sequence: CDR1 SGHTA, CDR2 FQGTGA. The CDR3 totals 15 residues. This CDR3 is CASSPDSSGGIEQFF. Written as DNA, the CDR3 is TGTGCTAGCAGTCCGGACTCCAGCGGGGGCATTGAGCAGTTCTTC.

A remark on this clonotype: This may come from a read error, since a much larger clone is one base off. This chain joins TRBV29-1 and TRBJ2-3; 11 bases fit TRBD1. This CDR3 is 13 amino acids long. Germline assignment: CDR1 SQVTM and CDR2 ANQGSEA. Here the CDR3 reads CSVEGQGADAQYF. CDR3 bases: TGCAGCGTGGAAGGACAGGGGGCAGATGCGCAGTATTTT.

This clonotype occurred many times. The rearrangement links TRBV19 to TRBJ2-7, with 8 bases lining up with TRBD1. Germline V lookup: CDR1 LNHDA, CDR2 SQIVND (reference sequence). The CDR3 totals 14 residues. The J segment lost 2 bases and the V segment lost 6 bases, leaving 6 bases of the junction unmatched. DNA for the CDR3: TGTGCCAGTAGCGAGACGACAGGGGCCTACGAGCAGTACTTC. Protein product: CASSETTGAYEQYF. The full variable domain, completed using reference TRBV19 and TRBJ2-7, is DGGITQSPKYLFRKEGQNVTLSCEQNLNHDAMYWYRQDPGQGLRLIYYSQIVNDFQKGDIAEGYSVSREKKESFPLTVTSAQKNPTAFYLCASSETTGAYEQYFGPGTRLTVT.

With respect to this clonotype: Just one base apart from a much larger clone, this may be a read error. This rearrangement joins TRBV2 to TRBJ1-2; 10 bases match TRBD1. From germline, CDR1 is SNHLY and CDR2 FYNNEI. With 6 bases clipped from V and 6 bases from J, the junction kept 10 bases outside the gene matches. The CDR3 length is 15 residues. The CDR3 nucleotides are TGTGCCAGCAGGGGGACAGGGGCAGGGGACCATGGCTACACCTTC. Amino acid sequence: CASRGTGAGDHGYTF. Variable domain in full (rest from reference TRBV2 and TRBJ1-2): EPEVTQTPSHQVTQMGQEVILRCVPISNHLYFYWYRQILGQKVEFLVSFYNNEISEKSEIFDDQFSVERPDGSNFTLKIRSTKLEDSAMYFCASRGTGAGDHGYTFGSGTRLTVV.

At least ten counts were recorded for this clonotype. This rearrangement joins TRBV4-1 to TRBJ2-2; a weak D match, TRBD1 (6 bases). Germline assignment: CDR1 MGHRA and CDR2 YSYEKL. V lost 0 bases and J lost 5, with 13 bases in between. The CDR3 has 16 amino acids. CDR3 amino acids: CASSQDHAGATGELFF. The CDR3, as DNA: TGCGCCAGCAGCCAAGATCACGCAGGGGCTACCGGGGAGCTGTTTTTT.

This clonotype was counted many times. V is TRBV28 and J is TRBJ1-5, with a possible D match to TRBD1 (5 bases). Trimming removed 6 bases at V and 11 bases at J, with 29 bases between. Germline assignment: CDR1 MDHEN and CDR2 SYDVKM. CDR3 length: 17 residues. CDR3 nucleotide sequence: TGTGCCAGCAGCCCTGCTTCTTCGGGGACCGTGTTTGGGACCCAGCATTTT. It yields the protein CASSPASSGTVFGTQHF.

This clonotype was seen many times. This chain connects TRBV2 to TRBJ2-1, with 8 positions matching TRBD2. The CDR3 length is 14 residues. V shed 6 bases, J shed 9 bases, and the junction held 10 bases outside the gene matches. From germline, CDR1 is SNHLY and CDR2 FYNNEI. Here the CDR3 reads CASRPGLGYPEQFF. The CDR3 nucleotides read TGTGCCAGCAGGCCGGGACTAGGGTACCCTGAGCAGTTCTTC.

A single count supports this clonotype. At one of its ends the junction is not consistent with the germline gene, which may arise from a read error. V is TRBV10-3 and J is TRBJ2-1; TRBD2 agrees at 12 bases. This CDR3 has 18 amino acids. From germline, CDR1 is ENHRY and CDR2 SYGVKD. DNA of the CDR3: TGTGGCATCAGTGCCCGACTAGCGGGAGAAGGCTCCTACAATGAACAGTTCTTC. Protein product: CGISARLAGEGSYNEQFF.

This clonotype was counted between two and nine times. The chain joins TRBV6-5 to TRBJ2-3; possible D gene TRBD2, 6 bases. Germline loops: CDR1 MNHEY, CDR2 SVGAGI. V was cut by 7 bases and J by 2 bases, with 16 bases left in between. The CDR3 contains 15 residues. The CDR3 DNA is TGTGCCAGCACGGGGGTAGGGAGTTCCACAGATACGCAGTATTTT. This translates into CASTGVGSSTDTQYF.

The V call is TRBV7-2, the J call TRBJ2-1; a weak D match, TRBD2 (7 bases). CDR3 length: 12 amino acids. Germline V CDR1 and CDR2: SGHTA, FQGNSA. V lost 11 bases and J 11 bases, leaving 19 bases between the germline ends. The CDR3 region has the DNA TGTGCCTGCCAGCGGGACCGGGGGCAGCAGTTCTTC. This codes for CACQRDRGQQFF.

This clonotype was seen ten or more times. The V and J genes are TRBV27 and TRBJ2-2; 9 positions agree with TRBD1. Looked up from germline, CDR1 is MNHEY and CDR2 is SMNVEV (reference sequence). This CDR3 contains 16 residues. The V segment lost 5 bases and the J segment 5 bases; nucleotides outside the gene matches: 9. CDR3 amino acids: CASSPPGQGWTGELFF. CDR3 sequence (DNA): TGTGCCAGCAGTCCCCCGGGACAGGGTTGGACCGGGGAGCTGTTTTTT.

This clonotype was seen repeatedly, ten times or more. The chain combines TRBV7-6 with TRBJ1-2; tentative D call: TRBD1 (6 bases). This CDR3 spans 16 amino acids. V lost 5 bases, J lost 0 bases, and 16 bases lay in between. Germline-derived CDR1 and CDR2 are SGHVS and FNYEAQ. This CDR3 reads CASSPAPGTTNYGYTF. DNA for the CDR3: TGTGCCAGCAGCCCCGCGCCCGGGACAACTAACTATGGCTACACCTTC. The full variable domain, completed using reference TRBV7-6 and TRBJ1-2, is GAGVSQSPRYKVTKRGQDVALRCDPISGHVSLYWYRQALGQGPEFLTYFNYEAQQDKSGLPNDRFSAERPEGSISTLTIQRTEQRDSAMYRCASSPAPGTTNYGYTFGSGTRLTVV.

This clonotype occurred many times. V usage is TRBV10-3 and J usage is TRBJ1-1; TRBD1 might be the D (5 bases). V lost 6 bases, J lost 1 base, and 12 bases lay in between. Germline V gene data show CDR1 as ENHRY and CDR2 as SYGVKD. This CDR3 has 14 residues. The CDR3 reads CAISWDDENTEAFF. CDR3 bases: TGTGCCATCAGCTGGGACGATGAGAACACTGAAGCTTTCTTT.

The CDR3 DNA sequence: TGTGCCAGCAGCCAAGATCTAACAGGGAGCTCCTATAATTCACCCCTCCACTTT. It yields the protein CASSQDLTGSSYNSPLHF. The rearrangement joins TRBV4-2 to TRBJ1-6, with D perhaps TRBD1 (6 bases). Trimming stripped 0 bases from V and 0 bases from J, with 12 bases between. Germline CDR1 LGHNA, CDR2 YNFKEQ. The CDR3 covers 18 residues.